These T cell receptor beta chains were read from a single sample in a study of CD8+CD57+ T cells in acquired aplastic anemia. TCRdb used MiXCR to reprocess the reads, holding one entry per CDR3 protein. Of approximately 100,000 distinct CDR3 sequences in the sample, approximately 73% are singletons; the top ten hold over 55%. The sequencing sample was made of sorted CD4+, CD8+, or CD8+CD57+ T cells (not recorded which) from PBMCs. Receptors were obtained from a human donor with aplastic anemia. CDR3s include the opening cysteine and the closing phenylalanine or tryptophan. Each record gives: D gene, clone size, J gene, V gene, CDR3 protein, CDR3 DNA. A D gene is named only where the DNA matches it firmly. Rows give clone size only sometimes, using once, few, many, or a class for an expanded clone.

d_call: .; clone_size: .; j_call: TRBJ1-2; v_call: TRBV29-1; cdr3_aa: CSVDDGQNYGYTF; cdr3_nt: TGCAGCGTTGATGACGGACAAAACTATGGCTACACCTTC
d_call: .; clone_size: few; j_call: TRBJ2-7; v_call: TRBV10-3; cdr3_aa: CAISGELDRSYEQYF; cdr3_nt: TGTGCCATCAGTGGGGAGTTGGACAGATCCTACGAGCAGTACTTC
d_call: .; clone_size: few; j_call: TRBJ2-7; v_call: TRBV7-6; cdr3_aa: CASSPDSTYEQYF; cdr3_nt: TGTGCCAGCAGCCCAGACAGTACCTACGAGCAGTACTTC
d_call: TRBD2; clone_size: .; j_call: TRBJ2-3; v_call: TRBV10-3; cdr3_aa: CAISGTSGFTDTQYF; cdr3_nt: TGTGCCATCAGCGGGACTAGCGGATTCACAGATACGCAGTATTTT
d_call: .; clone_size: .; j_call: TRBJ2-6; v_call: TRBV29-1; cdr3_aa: CSVEDRLDSFKTF; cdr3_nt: TGCAGCGTTGAAGATCGATTGGACAGCTTCAAGACTTTC
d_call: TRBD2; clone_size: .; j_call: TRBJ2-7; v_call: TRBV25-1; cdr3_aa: CASGGGYYEQYF; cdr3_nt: TGTGCCAGCGGGGGGGGGTACTACGAGCAGTACTTC
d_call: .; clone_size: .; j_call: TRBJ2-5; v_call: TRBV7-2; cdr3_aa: CASSSRTVETQYF; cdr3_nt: TGTGCCAGCAGCTCCCGGACAGTTGAGACCCAGTACTTC
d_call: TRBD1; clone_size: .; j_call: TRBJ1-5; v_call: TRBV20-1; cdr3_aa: CSARDGTAGGPQHF; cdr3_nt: TGCAGTGCTAGAGATGGGACAGCCGGTGGGCCCCAGCATTTT
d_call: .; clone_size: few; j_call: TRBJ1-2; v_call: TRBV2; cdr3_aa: CASSVNSYGYTF; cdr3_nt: TGTGCCAGCAGTGTAAACAGCTATGGCTACACCTTC
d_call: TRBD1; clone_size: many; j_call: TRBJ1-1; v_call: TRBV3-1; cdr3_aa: CASSWGRGLSTEAFF; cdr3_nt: TGTGCCAGCAGTTGGGGAAGGGGGCTCAGCACTGAAGCTTTCTTT
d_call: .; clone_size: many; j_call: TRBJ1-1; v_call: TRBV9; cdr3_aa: CASSVVTRSGGTEAFF; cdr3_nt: TGTGCCAGCAGCGTAGTGACCCGCTCAGGAGGTACTGAAGCTTTCTTT
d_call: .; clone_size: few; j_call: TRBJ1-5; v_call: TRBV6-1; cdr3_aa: CASSEDPAEVFQPQHF; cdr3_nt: TGTGCCAGCAGTGAGGACCCCGCAGAGGTCTTTCAGCCCCAGCATTTT
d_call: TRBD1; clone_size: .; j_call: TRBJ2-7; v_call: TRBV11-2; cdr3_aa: CASSRGQGVPYEQYF; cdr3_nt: TGTGCCAGCAGCCGAGGACAGGGGGTCCCCTACGAGCAGTACTTC
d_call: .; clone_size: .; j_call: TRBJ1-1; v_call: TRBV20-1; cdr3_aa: CSAREGGRATEAFF; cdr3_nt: TGCAGTGCTAGGGAAGGTGGGAGGGCCACTGAAGCTTTCTTT
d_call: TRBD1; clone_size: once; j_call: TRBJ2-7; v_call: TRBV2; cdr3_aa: CASSYSGGSYEQYF; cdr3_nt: TGTGCCAGCAGTTACTCAGGGGGCTCCTACGAGCAGTACTTC
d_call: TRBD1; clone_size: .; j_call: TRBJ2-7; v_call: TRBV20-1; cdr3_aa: CSARPRQGYEQYF; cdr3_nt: TGCAGTGCTAGACCGAGACAGGGCTACGAGCAGTACTTC
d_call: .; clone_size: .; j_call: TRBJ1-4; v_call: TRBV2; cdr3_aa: CASSRDGFNEKLFF; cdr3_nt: TGTGCCAGCTCCAGGGACGGTTTTAATGAAAAACTGTTTTTT
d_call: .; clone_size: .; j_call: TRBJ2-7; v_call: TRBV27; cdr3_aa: CASSTEARGRDEQYF; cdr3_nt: TGTGCCAGCAGTACCGAGGCCAGGGGTCGGGACGAGCAGTACTTC
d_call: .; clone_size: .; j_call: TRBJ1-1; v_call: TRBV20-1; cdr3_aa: CSARDVALRVNTEAFF; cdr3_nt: TGCAGTGCTAGAGATGTGGCGCTTCGGGTTAACACTGAAGCTTTCTTT
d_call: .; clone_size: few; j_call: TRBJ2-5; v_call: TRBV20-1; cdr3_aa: CSARDRGRETQYF; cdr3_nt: TGCAGTGCTAGAGACAGGGGCAGGGAGACCCAGTACTTC
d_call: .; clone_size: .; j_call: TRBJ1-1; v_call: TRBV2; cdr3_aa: CASLYRERTEAFF; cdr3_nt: TGTGCCAGCTTATACAGGGAGAGAACTGAAGCTTTCTTT
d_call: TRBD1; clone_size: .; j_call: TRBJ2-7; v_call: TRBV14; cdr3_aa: CASSQPQGASEQYF; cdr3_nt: TGTGCCAGCAGCCAACCGCAGGGGGCATCCGAGCAGTACTTC
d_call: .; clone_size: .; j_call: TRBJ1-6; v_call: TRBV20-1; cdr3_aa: CSASLGVALLGSPPHF; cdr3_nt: TGCAGTGCTAGTCTCGGGGTTGCCTTGCTCGGATCACCCCCTCACTTT
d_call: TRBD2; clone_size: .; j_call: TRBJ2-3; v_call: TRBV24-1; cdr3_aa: CATSDSGGPGDTQYF; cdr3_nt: TGTGCCACCAGTGATTCGGGAGGGCCGGGAGATACGCAGTATTTT
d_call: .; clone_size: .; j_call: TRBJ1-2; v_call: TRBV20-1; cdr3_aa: CSARNTADYGYTF; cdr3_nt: TGCAGTGCTAGGAACACGGCGGACTATGGCTACACCTTC
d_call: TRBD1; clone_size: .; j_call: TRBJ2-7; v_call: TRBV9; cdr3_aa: CASSAGAGQGAAEQYF; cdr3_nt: TGTGCCAGCAGCGCGGGAGCGGGTCAGGGGGCGGCCGAGCAGTACTTC
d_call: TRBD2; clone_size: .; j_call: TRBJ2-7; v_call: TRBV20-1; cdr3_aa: CSARRTSGRAKQYF; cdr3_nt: TGCAGTGCCAGACGGACTAGCGGAAGAGCAAAGCAGTACTTC
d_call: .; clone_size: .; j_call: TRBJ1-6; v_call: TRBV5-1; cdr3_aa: CASSLTAPENSPLHF; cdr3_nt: TGCGCCAGCAGCTTGACCGCCCCTGAGAATTCACCCCTCCACTTT
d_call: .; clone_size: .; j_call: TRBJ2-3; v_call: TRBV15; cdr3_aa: CATSREQVTDTQYF; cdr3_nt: TGTGCCACCAGCAGAGAACAGGTCACAGATACGCAGTATTTT
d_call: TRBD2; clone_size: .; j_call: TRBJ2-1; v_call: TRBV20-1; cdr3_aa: CSAYPGTSGRSYNEQFF; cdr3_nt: TGCAGTGCGTACCCCGGGACTAGCGGGAGATCCTACAATGAGCAGTTCTTC
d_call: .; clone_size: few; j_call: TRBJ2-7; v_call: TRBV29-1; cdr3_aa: CSVETQYEQYF; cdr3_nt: TGCAGCGTTGAAACACAGTACGAGCAGTACTTC
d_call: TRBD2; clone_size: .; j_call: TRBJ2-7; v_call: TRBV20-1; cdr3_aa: CSARGTSDYEQYF; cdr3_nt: TGCAGTGCTCGGGGGACTAGCGACTACGAGCAGTACTTC
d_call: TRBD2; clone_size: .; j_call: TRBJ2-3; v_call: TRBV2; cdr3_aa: CASSEALRMTSGRTTSTDTQYF; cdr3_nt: TGTGCCAGCAGTGAAGCGCTGCGTATGACTAGCGGGAGGACCACTAGCACAGATACGCAGTATTTT
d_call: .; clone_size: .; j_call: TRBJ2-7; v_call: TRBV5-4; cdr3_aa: CASSLDEGRNSHEQYF; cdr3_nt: TGTGCCAGCAGCTTGGATGAGGGCAGAAATTCCCACGAGCAGTACTTC
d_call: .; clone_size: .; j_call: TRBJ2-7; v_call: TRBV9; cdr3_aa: CASSPQVRGPYEQYF; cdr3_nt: TGTGCCAGCAGCCCCCAGGTACGCGGTCCCTACGAGCAGTACTTC
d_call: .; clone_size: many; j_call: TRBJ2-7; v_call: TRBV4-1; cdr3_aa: CASSQNQEGSYEQYF; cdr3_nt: TGCGCCAGCAGCCAAAACCAAGAGGGGAGCTACGAGCAGTACTTC
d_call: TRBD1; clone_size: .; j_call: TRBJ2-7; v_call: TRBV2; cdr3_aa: CASKGQGYEQYF; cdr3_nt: TGTGCCAGCAAAGGACAGGGGTACGAGCAGTACTTC
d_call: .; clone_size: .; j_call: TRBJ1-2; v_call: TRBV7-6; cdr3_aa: CASSLEVGQNYGYTF; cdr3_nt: TGTGCCAGCAGCTTAGAGGTTGGACAAAACTATGGCTACACCTTC
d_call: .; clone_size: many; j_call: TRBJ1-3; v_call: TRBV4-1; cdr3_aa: CASSVIPTGLSGNTIYF; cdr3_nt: TGCGCCAGCAGCGTAATACCAACAGGGCTCTCTGGAAACACCATATATTTT
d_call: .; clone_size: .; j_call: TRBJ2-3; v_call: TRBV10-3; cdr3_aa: CAINPGSTTDTQYF; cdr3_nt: TGTGCCATCAACCCAGGGTCAACTACAGATACGCAGTATTTT
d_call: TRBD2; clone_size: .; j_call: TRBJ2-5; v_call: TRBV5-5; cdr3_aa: CASIPPLAGGQVGTQYF; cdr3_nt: TGTGCCAGCATCCCACCTCTAGCGGGAGGTCAGGTTGGGACCCAGTACTTC
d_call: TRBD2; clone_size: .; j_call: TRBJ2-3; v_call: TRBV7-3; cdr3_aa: CASSSVAGPLADTQYF; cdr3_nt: TGTGCCAGCAGCTCCGTAGCGGGGCCCCTCGCAGATACGCAGTATTTT